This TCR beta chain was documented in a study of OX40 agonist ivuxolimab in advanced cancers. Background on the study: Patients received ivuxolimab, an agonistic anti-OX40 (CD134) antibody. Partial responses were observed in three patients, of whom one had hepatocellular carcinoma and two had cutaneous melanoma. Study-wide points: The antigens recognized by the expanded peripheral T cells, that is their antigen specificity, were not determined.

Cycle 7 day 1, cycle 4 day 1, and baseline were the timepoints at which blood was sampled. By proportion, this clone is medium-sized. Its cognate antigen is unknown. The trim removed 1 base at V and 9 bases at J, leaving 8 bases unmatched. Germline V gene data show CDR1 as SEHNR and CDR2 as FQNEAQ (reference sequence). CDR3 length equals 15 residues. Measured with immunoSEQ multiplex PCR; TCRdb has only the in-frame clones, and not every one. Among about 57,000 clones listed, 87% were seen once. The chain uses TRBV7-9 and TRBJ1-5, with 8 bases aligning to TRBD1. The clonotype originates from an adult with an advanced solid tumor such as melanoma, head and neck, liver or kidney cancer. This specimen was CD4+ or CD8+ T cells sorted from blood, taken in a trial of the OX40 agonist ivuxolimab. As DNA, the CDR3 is TGTGCCAGCAGCTTAGGGACAGGGCCAGGGGGGCCCCAGCATTTT. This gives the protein CASSLGTGPGGPQHF.